This T cell receptor (beta chain) was sequenced during a study of response to subunit inactivated influenza vaccine. From the RT-PCR reads, TCRdb called clonotypes with MiXCR, one entry per CDR3 protein. Of around 320,000 distinct CDR3 sequences listed, 22% are singletons. Findings and limits, study-wide: It was suggested by the authors that few new T cells are recruited by each seasonal influenza vaccination.

Germline values: CDR1 SQVTM, CDR2 ANQGSEA. The CDR3 has 16 amino acids. V lost 1 base to trimming and J lost 5 bases, with 20 bases between them. The table lists this clonotype with a few counts. Its antigen is not known. The sample in question was PBMCs from blood, obtained less than 22 months after vaccination. The sequence was collected from a man aged 45 to 70 who received an inactivated influenza vaccine. This rearrangement joins TRBV29-1 to TRBJ1-1; D gene unclear. The CDR3 DNA reads TGCAGCGTTGAAGCCCTAGTGAGCCCTGCGGGGACTGAAGCTTTCTTT. Amino acids: CSVEALVSPAGTEAFF.